The TCR beta chain under discussion was sequenced for a study of regulatory T cells in long-lasting Graves disease. Overall study results and limits: The number of shared public clonotypes was higher in persistent patients (2,741) than new patients (966).

As to time point: persistent/refractory GD, antithyroid drugs over 5 years with positive TRAb. From PBMCs, RNA was extracted and then used to make the TCR library. V shed 3 bases and J 5 bases; nucleotides not matched to a gene: 0. The CDR3 loop spans 12 amino acids. Germline loops: CDR1 SGDLS, CDR2 YYNGEE. Library construction for TCR beta used iRepertoire HTBI primers and Arm-PCR of CDR3 regions. TCRdb re-called the multiplex PCR reads with MiXCR, one entry per CDR3 protein. This sample has about 450,000 distinct CDR3 sequences; 23% occur once, and the top ten carry about a quarter. There are many counts of this clonotype. The antigen is undetermined.

Material: peripheral blood mononuclear cells (PBMCs), obtained when the disease was refractory, from a patient treated with antithyroid drugs. The chain employs TRBV9 and TRBJ2-5, with TRBD1 matching 8 bases. The sequence derives from a female donor with Graves disease. CDR3 residues: CASSGDRETQYF. The CDR3 DNA sequence: TGTGCCAGCAGCGGGGACAGGGAGACCCAGTACTTC.